This T cell receptor (beta chain) was recovered during a study of blood T cell repertoires in COVID-19. Germline loops: CDR1 KGHSH, CDR2 LQKENI. The V segment lost 8 bases and the J segment 5 bases; nucleotides outside the gene matches: 7. There are 13 residues in the CDR3. Measured with immunoSEQ multiplex PCR; TCRdb has only the in-frame clones, and not every one. Here the sample spans 120,000 or so clones, about 86% being singletons. What was sequenced was peripheral blood. This clonotype was obtained from a woman in her forties or fifties with acute or convalescent COVID-19. V and J are TRBV18 and TRBJ2-5; 8 nucleotides agree with TRBD2. DNA for the CDR3: TGTGCCAGCACGAGCGGGAGCAGGGAGACCCAGTACTTC. Its protein is CASTSGSRETQYF. The complete variable domain, with remaining parts taken from reference TRBV18 and TRBJ2-5, reads NAGVMQNPRHLVRRRGQEARLRCSPMKGHSHVYWYRQLPEEGLKFMVYLQKENIIDESGMPKERFSAEFPKEGPSILRIQQVVRGDSAAYFCASTSGSRETQYFGPGTRLLVL.